This TCR beta chain was sequenced for a study of siplizumab effects on memory and regulatory T cells. Findings and limits, study-wide: Siplizumab brought about a significant reduction in alloreactive sequences traceable to unstimulated CD4+ memory cells.

Data came from immunoSEQ multiplex PCR; TCRdb stores just in-frame clones and leaves some out. The table has tens of thousands of clones, under 95% seen once; the top ten hold 5.5% to 7.5%. Notes on this clone: What it binds is unknown.

The CDR3 contains 11 residues. V lost 4 bases, J lost 7 bases, and 10 bases lay in between. Germline V CDR1 and CDR2: GTSNPN, SVGIG (reference sequence). This receptor was identified in a human donor in good health. Sequencing was performed on CD8+ T cells sorted from blood. The chain has TRBV30 and TRBJ1-2; possible D gene TRBD1, 5 bases. For the CDR3, the DNA is TGTGCCTGGAAGACAGCGCTTGGCTACACCTTC. As protein: CAWKTALGYTF.